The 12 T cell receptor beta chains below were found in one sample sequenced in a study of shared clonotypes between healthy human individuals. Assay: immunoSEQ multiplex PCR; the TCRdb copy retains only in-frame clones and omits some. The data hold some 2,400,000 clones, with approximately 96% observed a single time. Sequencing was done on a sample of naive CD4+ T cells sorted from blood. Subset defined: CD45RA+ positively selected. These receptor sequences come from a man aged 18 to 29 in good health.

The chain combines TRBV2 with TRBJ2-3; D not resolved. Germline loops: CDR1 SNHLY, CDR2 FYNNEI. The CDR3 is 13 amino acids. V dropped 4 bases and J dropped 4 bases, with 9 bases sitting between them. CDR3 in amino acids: CASSGLLADTQYF. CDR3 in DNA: TGTGCCAGCAGTGGGCTCCTCGCAGATACGCAGTATTTT.

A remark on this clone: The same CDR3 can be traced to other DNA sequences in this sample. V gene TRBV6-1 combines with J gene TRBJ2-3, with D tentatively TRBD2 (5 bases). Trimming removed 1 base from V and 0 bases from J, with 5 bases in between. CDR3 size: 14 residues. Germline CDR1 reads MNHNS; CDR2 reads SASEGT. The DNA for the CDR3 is TGTGCCAGCAGTGAAGGCGGGAGCACAGATACGCAGTATTTT. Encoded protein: CASSEGGSTDTQYF.

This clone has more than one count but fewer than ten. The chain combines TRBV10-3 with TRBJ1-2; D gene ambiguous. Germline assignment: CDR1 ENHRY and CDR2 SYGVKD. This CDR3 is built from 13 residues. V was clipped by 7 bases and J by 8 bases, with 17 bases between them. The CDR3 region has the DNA TGTGCCATCACCGAGACTGTAGTAAGCGGCTACACCTTC. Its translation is CAITETVVSGYTF.

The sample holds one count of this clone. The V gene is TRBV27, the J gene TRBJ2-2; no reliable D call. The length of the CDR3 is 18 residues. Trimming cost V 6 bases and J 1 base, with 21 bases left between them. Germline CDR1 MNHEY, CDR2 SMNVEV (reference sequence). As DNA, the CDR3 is TGTGCCAGCAGCTCTTCCCCCAAGTGGTCGGGGAACACCGGGGAGCTGTTTTTT. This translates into CASSSSPKWSGNTGELFF.

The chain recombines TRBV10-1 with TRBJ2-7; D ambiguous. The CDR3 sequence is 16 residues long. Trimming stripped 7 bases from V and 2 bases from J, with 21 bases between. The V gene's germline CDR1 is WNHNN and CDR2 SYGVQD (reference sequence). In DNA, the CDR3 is TGCGCCAGCATTGAAGAGGTTCCCGGAAGGGCCTACGAGCAGTACTTC. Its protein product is CASIEEVPGRAYEQYF.

The CDR3 region is CASSPRITGTGDTIYF. DNA of the CDR3: TGTGCCAGCAGTCCTCGAATAACAGGGACGGGGGACACCATATATTTT. The chain links TRBV2 to TRBJ1-3; D is perhaps TRBD1 (6 bases). Germline-derived CDR1 and CDR2 are SNHLY and FYNNEI. The CDR3 has 16 amino acids. The ends were cut back, 5 bases at V and 8 bases at J, with 22 bases in the middle.

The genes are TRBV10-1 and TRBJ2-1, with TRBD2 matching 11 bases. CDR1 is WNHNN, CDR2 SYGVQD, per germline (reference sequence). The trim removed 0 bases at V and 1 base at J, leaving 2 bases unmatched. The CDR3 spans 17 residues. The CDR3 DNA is TGCGCCAGCAGTGAGTCGGGACTAGCGGATTCCTACAATGAGCAGTTCTTC. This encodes CASSESGLADSYNEQFF.

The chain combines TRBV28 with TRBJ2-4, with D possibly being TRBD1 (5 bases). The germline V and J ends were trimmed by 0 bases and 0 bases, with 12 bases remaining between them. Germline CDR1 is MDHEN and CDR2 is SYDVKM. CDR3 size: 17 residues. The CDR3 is CASSLWPIRVAKNIQYF. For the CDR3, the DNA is TGTGCCAGCAGTTTATGGCCCATCAGGGTAGCCAAAAACATTCAGTACTTC. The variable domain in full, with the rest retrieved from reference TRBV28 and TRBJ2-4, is DVKVTQSSRYLVKRTGEKVFLECVQDMDHENMFWYRQDPGLGLRLIYFSYDVKMKEKGDIPEGYSVSREKKERFSLILESASTNQTSMYLCASSLWPIRVAKNIQYFGAGTRLSVL.

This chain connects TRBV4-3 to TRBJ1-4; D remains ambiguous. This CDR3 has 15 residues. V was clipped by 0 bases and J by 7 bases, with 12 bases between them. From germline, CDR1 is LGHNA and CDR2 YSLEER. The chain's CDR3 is CASSQDPRKSEKLFF. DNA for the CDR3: TGCGCCAGCAGCCAAGATCCGAGGAAGAGTGAAAAACTGTTTTTT.

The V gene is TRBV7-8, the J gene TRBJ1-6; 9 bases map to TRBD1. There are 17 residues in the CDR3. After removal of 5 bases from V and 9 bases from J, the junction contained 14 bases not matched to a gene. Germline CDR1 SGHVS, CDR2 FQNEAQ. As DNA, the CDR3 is TGTGCCAGCAGCCCGAGTACGACAGGGGGTTTTGGTTCACCCCTCCACTTT. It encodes CASSPSTTGGFGSPLHF.

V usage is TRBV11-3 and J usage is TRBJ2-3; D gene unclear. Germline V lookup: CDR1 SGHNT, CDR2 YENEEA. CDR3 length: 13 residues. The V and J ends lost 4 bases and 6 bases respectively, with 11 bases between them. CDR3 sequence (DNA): TGTGCCAGCAGCTCCCTTTCGTGGGATACGCAGTATTTT. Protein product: CASSSLSWDTQYF.

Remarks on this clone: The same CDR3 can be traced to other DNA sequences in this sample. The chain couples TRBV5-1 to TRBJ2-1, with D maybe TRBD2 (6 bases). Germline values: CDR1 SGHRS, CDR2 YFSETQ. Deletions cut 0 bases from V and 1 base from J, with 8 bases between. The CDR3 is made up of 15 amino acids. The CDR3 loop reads CASSLEGRSYNEQFF. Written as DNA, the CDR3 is TGCGCCAGCAGCTTGGAGGGGAGGTCCTACAATGAGCAGTTCTTC. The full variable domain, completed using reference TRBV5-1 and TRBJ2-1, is KAGVTQTPRYLIKTRGQQVTLSCSPISGHRSVSWYQQTPGQGLQFLFEYFSETQRNKGNFPGRFSGRQFSNSRSEMNVSTLELGDSALYLCASSLEGRSYNEQFFGPGTRLTVL.